This T cell receptor beta chain emerged from a study of T-cell memory formation after mild COVID-19 (dated by TCRdb to about 2021). Study-wide context: TCR sequence clusters from the two donors were found to be largely donor specific. In two donors, T-cell clones that expanded and contracted after mild COVID-19 were tracked by sequencing TCRalpha and TCRbeta repertoires over time. The cohort was made up of two young adult volunteers, one female and one male, who were previously healthy.

With regard to this clonotype: The target of this receptor is not known. No much larger clonotype is one base removed from it; base qualities were not supplied.

On the study overall, not on this receptor specifically: Contracting CD4+ clones turned up mainly in the CM and EM memory subsets, whereas EMRA was where CD8+ clones were enriched. The study covered only a couple of mild cases, and larger cohorts including severe cases with pre-infection samples were considered necessary. Some responding clones were detected in pre-infection memory, which suggested that pre-existing cross-reactive memory T cells had joined the SARS-CoV-2 response. The second-wave clones that peaked on day 37 were not confirmed to be SARS-CoV-2 specific. Clones contracting from day 15 to 85 had balanced CD4/CD8 phenotypes, while a second wave expanding from day 15 to 37 was biased towards CD4+.

Ficoll-Paque density gradient centrifugation was used to isolate PBMCs. The reads were generated on an Illumina NovaSeq 6000. TCRalpha and TCRbeta cDNA libraries were built by 5'RACE with constant-segment primers, adding sample barcodes and unique molecular identifiers. RNA was extracted from every sample with Trizol reagent. Library amplification was performed in two PCR steps, and a second sample barcode and Illumina TruSeq adapters were introduced in the second step. Libraries were sequenced on an Illumina NovaSeq with 2 x 150 bp paired-end reads. As for the authors' bioinformatics: Demultiplexing of reads and collapsing into UMI-guided consensus sequences were performed with migec v1.2.7. With mixcr v2.1.11, UMI consensuses were aligned to TRA and TRB V and J templates and assembled into clonotypes. Expanded or contracted clonotypes were those called significant by both edgeR and NoisET, with noise models trained on biological replicates. For edgeR calls, the cutoffs were a false discovery rate-adjusted p below 0.01 and a log2 fold-change threshold of 1. PCA with hierarchical clustering of max-normalized trajectories of the 1000 most abundant clonotypes was used as exploratory dynamics analysis. The CD4 or CD8 phenotype of responding clones was assigned using the separately sequenced CD4+ and CD8+ repertoires. TCRdb took the public reads, trimmed them with fastp at Q25, ran MiXCR for clone calling and kept in-frame beta chains. Under each unique CDR3 protein, matching rows form one entry showing the most common genes and DNA. The V and J calls here are based on TCRdb, not the publication. Within this sample are about 440,000 distinct CDR3 sequences, with around 19% of them counted one time only. The top ten constitute about 8.1% of the sample.

The sequence was obtained from an adult woman who had mild COVID-19 (a few samples of this study predate the infection). The sample titles of this study are shuffled in the database, so cell type and time point are left out; the donor was told from shared clones. The material sequenced was PBMCs or a T cell subset sorted from them (not recorded which).

Here the CDR3 is given as CAWSPGGARTEAFF. The DNA reads as follows: TGTGCCTGGAGCCCAGGGGGCGCGAGGACTGAAGCTTTCTTT. The V gene is TRBV30 and the J gene is TRBJ1-1, with 8 middle bases fitting TRBD1. CDR1 and CDR2 were assigned from the germline V gene (reference sequence) as GTSNPN and SVGIG. Trimming accounts for 3 bases at V and 5 bases at J, while the number of junction bases matched to no gene is 8. The CDR3 sequence holds 14 residues, the cysteine and phenylalanine included. Only CDR3 DNA is held: 42 bases, read in frame from base 1.